This is a list of T cell receptor beta chains from one sample in a study of response to subunit inactivated influenza vaccine. TCRdb processed the RT-PCR reads anew with MiXCR; each CDR3 protein has one entry. The repertoire consists of roughly 780,000 distinct CDR3 sequences, with 15% to 20% occurring once and the leading ten covering 9.5% to 13%. This material consisted of PBMCs from blood, taken 5 days after vaccination. These TCRs come from a man in his forties or fifties who received an inactivated influenza vaccine. Each CDR3 is given with its conserved first and last residue. The D gene is left open where the match is weak. Clone size is not always given. Where it is, it says once, few, many or a class for expanded clones.

>TRBD1|-|TRBV7-2|TRBJ2-3
CASSLADRGPTDTQYF
TGTGCCAGCAGCTTAGCCGACAGGGGGCCGACAGATACGCAGTATTTT
>-|-|TRBV4-1|TRBJ2-3
CASSQSGTLGPDTQYF
TGCGCCAGCAGCCAGTCCGGGACTTTAGGCCCAGATACGCAGTATTTT
>TRBD2|few|TRBV6-2/TRBV6-3|TRBJ2-1
CASSSSSGGRYNEQFF
TGTGCCAGCAGTTCGTCGAGCGGGGGGAGGTACAATGAGCAGTTCTTC
>TRBD1|-|TRBV5-4|TRBJ2-5
CASSLLTTGGETQYF
TGTGCCAGCAGCTTGTTGACGACAGGGGGAGAGACCCAGTACTTC
>TRBD1|-|TRBV4-3|TRBJ2-1
CASSQRTGGHEQFF
TGCGCCAGCAGCCAACGGACAGGGGGCCATGAGCAGTTCTTC
>-|-|TRBV7-6|TRBJ2-5
CASSYSTSRSWETQYF
TGTGCCAGCAGCTACTCTACTAGCAGGTCATGGGAGACCCAGTACTTC
>-|-|TRBV30|TRBJ2-5
CAFRDRGALQETQYF
TGTGCCTTCAGGGACCGGGGGGCGCTCCAAGAGACCCAGTACTTC
>-|few|TRBV10-2|TRBJ1-3
CASSVRDSGNTIYF
TGCGCCAGCAGTGTCCGGGACTCTGGAAACACCATATATTTT
>-|-|TRBV5-5|TRBJ2-5
CASSSGRVGSETQYF
TGTGCCAGCAGCTCAGGCAGGGTAGGGTCAGAGACCCAGTACTTC
>TRBD1|few|TRBV4-2|TRBJ2-3
CASSQDVGQEFTDTQYF
TGTGCCAGCAGCCAAGATGTGGGACAGGAGTTCACAGATACGCAGTATTTT
>-|many|TRBV29-1|TRBJ2-3
CSVERRPDTQYF
TGCAGCGTTGAACGACGTCCAGATACGCAGTATTTT
>TRBD2|few|TRBV20-1|TRBJ2-3
CSAKLAGALDTQYF
TGCAGTGCTAAACTAGCGGGGGCTCTAGATACGCAGTATTTT
>TRBD2|-|TRBV7-9|TRBJ2-1
CASRHSSGNSYNEQFF
TGTGCCAGCAGACACTCTAGCGGGAACTCCTACAATGAGCAGTTCTTC
>-|few|TRBV24-1|TRBJ2-1
CATRYYNEQFF
TGTGCCACCCGTTACTACAATGAGCAGTTCTTC
>TRBD1|-|TRBV4-3|TRBJ1-2
CASSHRTGIDYGYTF
TGCGCCAGCAGCCATCGGACAGGAATTGACTATGGCTACACCTTC
>-|-|TRBV24-1|TRBJ2-3
CATSDLGQDSTDTQYF
TGTGCCACCAGTGATTTGGGGCAGGACAGCACAGATACGCAGTATTTT
>-|few|TRBV7-6|TRBJ2-6
CASSLPRTDPSGANVLTF
TGTGCCAGCAGCTTACCCCGGACAGATCCCTCTGGGGCCAACGTCCTGACTTTC
>-|few|TRBV20-1|TRBJ1-2
CSANRISYGYTF
TGCAGTGCTAACAGGATCTCCTATGGCTACACCTTC